This TCR beta chain was identified during a study of cytomegalovirus exposure and HLA in healthy donors. For the study at large: Sequencing of 150 million to 200 million T cells in an earlier analysis found some 100 million unique TCR beta sequences. Of the donors genotyped, approximately 400 in all, less than 90% fell in the Caucasian-associated ancestry cluster.

The study, taken as a whole, reports: What a later analysis showed was that several of the most significant clusters appeared linked to common viral pathogens.

Germline V lookup: CDR1 SGHRS, CDR2 YFSETQ. Trimming removed 7 bases at V and 6 bases at J, with 13 bases between. The CDR3 runs 13 residues. Regarding this clone: The antigen remains undetermined.

PCR amplification relied on 60 Vbeta primers (plus 13 Jbeta primers). Produced via immunoSEQ multiplex PCR; TCRdb's table is partial and in-frame only. The sample consists of 120,000 or so clones, 75% to 90% of them appearing once. The chain joins TRBV5-1 to TRBJ2-2, with D unclear. The specimen sequenced was PBMCs. The clonotype was recovered from a man younger than 35 in good health and CMV-seropositive. CDR3 in DNA: TGCGCCAGCCTAGAGCTAGACGCCGGGGAGCTGTTTTTT. Protein product: CASLELDAGELFF.